This TCR beta chain is drawn from a study of PD-L1 blockade in urothelial cancer. Data came from immunoSEQ multiplex PCR; TCRdb stores just in-frame clones and leaves some out. Of over 65,000 clones listed, around 84% are singletons. The junction had 6 bases not matched to a gene; V was cut back by 6 bases and J by 6 bases. The CDR3 runs 13 residues. Germline V gene lookup returns CDR1 LNHDA and CDR2 SQIVND (reference sequence). The TCR comes from a man between 65 and 79 years old with urothelial cancer. The sample in question was PBMCs, obtained around atezolizumab (anti-PD-L1) treatment. The chain is built from TRBV19 and TRBJ1-2; the match to TRBD1 covers 8 bases. Here the CDR3 DNA reads TGTGCCAGTAGAGACAGGGGTGTGGATGGCTACACCTTC. It is translated as CASRDRGVDGYTF.